This record covers a single T cell receptor (beta chain). The CDR3 spans 16 residues. Trimming cost V 4 bases and J 0 bases; bases outside gene matches: 8. Germline CDR1 reads SGHNT; CDR2 reads YYREEE (reference sequence). Original processing methods: Amplification of reference gene primers was used by the study to estimate nucleated cell counts. The table came from immunoSEQ multiplex PCR; TCRdb's copy has only in-frame clones and leaves some out. From that table come the V and J calls and clone size; the DNA was used to work out D and trimming. The sample records about 100,000 clones, about 77% being singletons. This specimen belongs to a study of blood T cell repertoires in COVID-19. Study as a whole: COVID-19 samples, acute and convalescent, were from the United States, Italy and Spain. Sources were T cells, B-cell-depleted T cells, or PBMCs; the material itself was cDNA or gDNA.

The sequence came from a woman between 65 and 79 years old with acute or convalescent COVID-19. Material: peripheral blood. The chain uses TRBV5-4 and TRBJ1-1; TRBD1 matches 8 bases. The CDR3 loop reads CASSLHDRGLNTEAFF. CDR3 coding DNA: TGTGCCAGCAGCCTGCACGACAGGGGATTGAACACTGAAGCTTTCTTT.